This T cell receptor beta chain was sequenced for a study of T cell responses to AZD1222 COVID-19 vaccine. The data were produced by immunoSEQ multiplex PCR, yet TCRdb's version contains in-frame clones alone and is incomplete. The data hold some 130,000 clones, with approximately 89% observed a single time. The study's findings and limits: Spike-specific TCR repertoires showed rising breadth and depth after two AZD1222 doses. Recipients of AZD1222 seropositive at baseline numbered only 5 to 7.

This CDR3 contains 16 residues. Germline V gene sequence: CDR1 SGHNT, CDR2 YYREEE (reference sequence). V was clipped by 2 bases and J by 2 bases, with 16 bases between them. A word on this clone: Its antigen is unidentified.

The sample consisted of peripheral blood, taken on day 0 of AZD1222 vaccination. V usage is TRBV5-4 and J usage is TRBJ1-2; tentatively, D is TRBD1 (5 bases). This TCR came from an adult in good health. The DNA of the CDR3 is TGTGCCAGCAGCTTCCGGGACCTGAAAGGGAACTATGGCTACACCTTC. Its protein is CASSFRDLKGNYGYTF.